This T cell receptor (beta chain) is from a study of blood T cell repertoires in COVID-19. Across the whole study: Specimens from acute and convalescent COVID-19 originated in the United States, Italy and Spain. T cells, B-cell-depleted T cells, or PBMCs provided the cDNA or gDNA that served as material.

As originally analysed: The assay estimated nucleated cells by amplifying reference gene primers. Some clones are missing from TCRdb's copy, which holds only in-frame ones; the method was immunoSEQ multiplex PCR. V, J and clone size reflect that table, while D and trimming were determined from the DNA. The sample has approximately 190,000 clones; over 80% are singletons. In germline, CDR1 is SGHVS, CDR2 FNYEAQ. Trimming stripped 0 bases from V and 0 bases from J, with 8 bases between. This CDR3 spans 16 amino acids. The source of this sequence is a woman aged 30 to 39 with acute or convalescent COVID-19. The chain has TRBV7-6 and TRBJ2-2, with a possible D match to TRBD1 (6 bases). The specimen was peripheral blood. The CDR3 DNA reads as TGTGCCAGCAGCTTAGCGAGACAGGCGAACACCGGGGAGCTGTTTTTT. It translates to CASSLARQANTGELFF.